The 10 T cell receptor beta chains below all came from one sample that was sequenced in a study of blood T cells in healthy people across ages. A second PCR of about 7 to 11 cycles used a sample-barcoded 5' primer and a J-beta primer mix. TCRdb reprocessed the 5' RACE reads with MiXCR, giving one entry per CDR3 protein. Of about 1.5 million distinct CDR3 sequences listed, roughly 45% are singletons. Sequenced sample: blood. The receptors here all came from a woman under 30 in good health.

The chain couples TRBV7-9 to TRBJ1-2, with 7 nucleotides matching TRBD1. Germline CDR1 reads SEHNR; CDR2 reads FQNEAQ (reference sequence). The J segment lost 4 bases and the V segment lost 5 bases, leaving 10 bases of the junction unmatched. The length of the CDR3 is 15 residues. CDR3 protein: CASSRGRGLTYGYTF. DNA of the CDR3: TGTGCCAGCAGCCGGGGGAGGGGGCTGACCTATGGCTACACCTTC.

The rearrangement joins TRBV10-3 to TRBJ2-5, with 10 positions matching TRBD2. Germline CDR1 is ENHRY and CDR2 is SYGVKD. The CDR3 is made up of 17 amino acids. With V trimmed by 4 bases and J by 11 bases, 19 bases remained unmatched. The CDR3 region is CAISVTSGPTAYNEQYF. For the CDR3, the DNA is TGTGCCATCAGTGTGACTAGCGGGCCGACCGCCTACAATGAGCAGTACTTC.

The V and J genes are TRBV29-1 and TRBJ2-1; 11 bases fit TRBD2. Germline trimming cut 1 base from V and 5 bases from J; bases unmatched to any gene: 4. Germline-derived CDR1 and CDR2 are SQVTM and ANQGSEA. There are 15 residues in the CDR3. The CDR3 DNA is TGCAGCGTTGAAGTAGCGGGGGGGCCCGACAATGAGCAGTTCTTC. Translation: CSVEVAGGPDNEQFF.

The gene calls are TRBV20-1 and TRBJ2-6; D uncertain. CDR1 DFQATT and CDR2 SNEGSKA come from the germline V gene (reference sequence). The CDR3 is 16 residues long. The V end was cut by 0 bases, the J end by 2 bases, with 11 bases between. The CDR3 DNA sequence: TGCAGTGCTAGAGATCCCATGAGCCCTGGGGCCAACGTCCTGACTTTC. Protein product: CSARDPMSPGANVLTF.

The chain joins TRBV6-2 or TRBV6-3 to TRBJ1-2, with 9 bases aligning to TRBD1. This CDR3 has 16 residues. Germline CDR1 is MNHEY and CDR2 is SVGEGT. V lost 6 bases to trimming and J lost 4 bases; unmatched junction nucleotides: 12. CDR3 nucleotides: TGTGCCAGCAGACCGGACCCCGGACAGGGGACCTATGGCTACACCTTC. It translates to CASRPDPGQGTYGYTF.

This sequence joins TRBV20-1 and TRBJ1-4; D gene uncertain. The CDR3 consists of 15 residues. Deletions cut 0 bases from V and 6 bases from J, with 14 bases between. The germline CDR1 and CDR2 sequences are DFQATT and SNEGSKA (reference sequence). The CDR3 sequence is CSARDPGTGDEKLFF. The CDR3 nucleotides are TGCAGTGCTAGAGATCCTGGTACTGGGGATGAAAAACTGTTTTTT.

A few counts support this clonotype. This CDR3 reads CAIRDDRVLYEQYF. In DNA, the CDR3 is TGTGCCATCAGGGACGACAGGGTTCTCTACGAGCAGTACTTC. The chain combines TRBV10-3 with TRBJ2-7; TRBD1 agrees at 7 bases. Germline V gene sequence: CDR1 ENHRY, CDR2 SYGVKD. V gave up 6 bases and J gave up 3 bases; unmatched junction bases: 8. CDR3 size: 14 residues.

This clonotype came up a few times. This chain joins TRBV14 and TRBJ2-3; D gene unclear. V lost 0 bases and J lost 4, with 17 bases in between. Germline assignment: CDR1 SGHDN and CDR2 FVKESK. The CDR3 has 17 amino acids. DNA for the CDR3: TGTGCCAGCAGCCAAGACCACCCGACGCTCAGGTCAGATACGCAGTATTTT. Translation gives CASSQDHPTLRSDTQYF.

The chain couples TRBV20-1 to TRBJ1-2, with TRBD1 as a possible D gene (5 bases). Looked up from germline, CDR1 is DFQATT and CDR2 is SNEGSKA (reference sequence). The CDR3 is 13 residues long. V lost 0 bases and J lost 3, with 8 bases in between. The CDR3 is CSARETAYYGYTF. The CDR3 region has the DNA TGCAGTGCTAGAGAGACAGCCTACTATGGCTACACCTTC.

A few counts support this clonotype. The V and J genes are TRBV29-1 and TRBJ2-1; D is unclear. Germline V gene sequence: CDR1 SQVTM, CDR2 ANQGSEA. V was pared by 3 bases and J by 0 bases, with 6 bases between. The CDR3 runs 13 residues. Here the CDR3 reads CSVEGYSYNEQFF. DNA for the CDR3: TGCAGCGTTGAGGGATACTCCTACAATGAGCAGTTCTTC.